The rows below give T cell receptor beta chains drawn from one sample of a study of blood T cell repertoires in COVID-19. Here immunoSEQ multiplex PCR was the method, and the copy in TCRdb shows in-frame clones only, minus some. In the table there are some 120,000 clones, around nine tenths of which are singletons. Sequenced input: peripheral blood. The receptors derive from a human donor in a cohort sampled during active COVID-19. The CDR3 runs from the conserved cysteine through the conserved F or W. A D gene is named only where the DNA matches it firmly. The size entry is marked missing in some rows and otherwise reads once, few, many or a size class.

.	TRBV3-1/TRBV3-2	.	TRBJ2-7	TGTGCCAGCAGCCAAGTTGGCGGCCTTAGGTACTTC	CASSQVGGLRYF
.	TRBV27	.	TRBJ2-1	TGTGCCAGCACCCCGCGAGTTTTAGGACTTAATTCCTACAATGAGCAGTTCTTC	CASTPRVLGLNSYNEQFF
.	TRBV28	.	TRBJ1-6	TGTGCCAGCAGTTCCATAACCACGGATTCACCCCTCCACTTT	CASSSITTDSPLHF
.	TRBV18	TRBD2	TRBJ2-7	TGTGCCAGCTCAGCTCAACTAGCGGGGGCCGTCTACGAGCAGTACTTC	CASSAQLAGAVYEQYF
once	TRBV6-6	.	TRBJ2-5	TGTGCCAGCAAGTCGGTGATGGTTCAAGAGACCCAGTACTTC	CASKSVMVQETQYF
.	TRBV2	TRBD2	TRBJ2-7	TGTGCCAGCAGTGAGGGGAGGACGGGGGGACTGTACGAGCAGTACTTC	CASSEGRTGGLYEQYF
once	TRBV6-2/TRBV6-3	TRBD1	TRBJ2-1	TGTGCCAGCAGCCCCACAGGGGCACCTGAGCAGTTCTTC	CASSPTGAPEQFF
few	TRBV3-1/TRBV3-2	.	TRBJ2-7	TGTGCCAGCAGCCAGACCTACTCAGGGCGCTCCTCCTACGAGCAGTACTTC	CASSQTYSGRSSYEQYF
.	TRBV5-6	.	TRBJ1-2	TGTGCCAGCAGCCCGGGACAAGGAACCTATGGCTACACCTTC	CASSPGQGTYGYTF
.	TRBV19	TRBD1	TRBJ2-3	TGTGCCAGTAGTCCGAGACAGGGCCGAACAAGCACAGATACGCAGTATTTT	CASSPRQGRTSTDTQYF
.	TRBV19	TRBD1	TRBJ2-7	TGTGCCAGTAGTCTTTCGACAGGGGGCTCCTACGAGCAGTACTTC	CASSLSTGGSYEQYF
.	TRBV15	TRBD1	TRBJ1-2	TGTGCCACCAGCTTTAGAGGGGGCGACTATGGCTACACCTTC	CATSFRGGDYGYTF
.	TRBV4-1	TRBD1	TRBJ2-2	TGCGCCAGCACCCCGGGACAGGGGTTGAACGGGGAGCTGTTTTTT	CASTPGQGLNGELFF
.	TRBV7-7	TRBD2	TRBJ2-1	TGTGCTAGCAGCGCCCGGGCTAGCGGTTACAATGAGCAGTTCTTC	CASSARASGYNEQFF
.	TRBV28	TRBD1	TRBJ1-2	TGTGCCAGCAGTAGGGGACAGACCATTAGCTACACCTTC	CASSRGQTISYTF
.	TRBV6-1	TRBD2	TRBJ2-5	TGTGCCAGCAGTGCCGGACTAGCGGGGGGTCTGGAGACCCAGTACTTC	CASSAGLAGGLETQYF
.	TRBV21-1	.	TRBJ1-6	TGTGCCACCAAGAGGGCTCAGGGGGCGCCGAGCTCCTATAATTCACCCCTCCACTTT	CATKRAQGAPSSYNSPLHF
.	TRBV6-5	TRBD2	TRBJ2-3	TGTGCCAGCGGCCAGACTAGCGGGAGTGCAGATACGCAGTATTTT	CASGQTSGSADTQYF
.	TRBV7-9	.	TRBJ1-1	TGTGCCAGCAGCTTAGATGGTTGGGAGAGGAACACTGAAGCTTTCTTT	CASSLDGWERNTEAFF
few	TRBV6-2/TRBV6-3	TRBD1	TRBJ2-1	TGTGCCAGCAGTCAGACAGGGGGAACTTACAATGAGCAGTTCTTC	CASSQTGGTYNEQFF
.	TRBV4-1	TRBD2	TRBJ2-7	TGCGCCAGCAGCCAAGGGCCGACCCACGCTAGCGGGGGGCCGGGGGAGCAGTACTTC	CASSQGPTHASGGPGEQYF
once	TRBV18	.	TRBJ2-5	TGTGCCAGCTCTGAGGGCAGCCAAGAGACCCAGTACTTC	CASSEGSQETQYF
.	TRBV2	.	TRBJ1-2	TGTGCCAGCAGTGACGCGGCAGCCTATGGCTACACCTTC	CASSDAAAYGYTF
.	TRBV5-6	.	TRBJ2-3	TGTGCCAGCAGCTTGGCTTTTGGGGGCGCCGAGGATACGCAGTATTTT	CASSLAFGGAEDTQYF
.	TRBV18	.	TRBJ1-2	TGTGCCAGCTCCCTCGTCGGCTATGGCTACACCTTC	CASSLVGYGYTF
.	TRBV6-6	TRBD2	TRBJ2-7	TGTGCCAGCAGTGTAGCGGGAGCGGCCTACGAGCAGTACTTC	CASSVAGAAYEQYF
.	TRBV27	TRBD1	TRBJ2-7	TGTGCCAGCAGTTTCGGACAGGTATACGAGCAGTACTTC	CASSFGQVYEQYF
.	TRBV6-6	.	TRBJ1-1	TGTGCCAGCAGTTACGGAGGGGTGAACACTGAAGCTTTCTTT	CASSYGGVNTEAFF